The source of this TCR beta chain is a study of blood T cell repertoires in COVID-19. Study context: Specimens from acute and convalescent COVID-19 originated in the United States, Italy and Spain. In each case, the material was cDNA or gDNA derived from T cells, B-cell-depleted T cells, or PBMCs.

In the original analysis: Amplification of reference gene primers provided the estimated nucleated cell counts. Repertoires were generated with immunoSEQ multiplex PCR, while TCRdb's copy carries only in-frame clones and drops some. The D gene and trimming were derived from the DNA, and the V and J assignments and clone size from that table. This sample has fewer than 120,000 clones, with about 79% found just once. CDR1 is MNHEY and CDR2 is SVGAGI in the germline V gene. The CDR3 consists of 13 residues. V shed 0 bases, J shed 6 bases, and the junction held 1 base outside the gene matches. The chain carries TRBV6-5 and TRBJ1-2, with 7 bases matching TRBD1. The sequence was obtained from a woman of 80 years or more with active or convalescent COVID-19. The sample taken for sequencing was peripheral blood. The CDR3 nucleotides read TGTGCCAGCAGTTACTCGGGGACAGATGGCTACACCTTC. Protein product: CASSYSGTDGYTF.